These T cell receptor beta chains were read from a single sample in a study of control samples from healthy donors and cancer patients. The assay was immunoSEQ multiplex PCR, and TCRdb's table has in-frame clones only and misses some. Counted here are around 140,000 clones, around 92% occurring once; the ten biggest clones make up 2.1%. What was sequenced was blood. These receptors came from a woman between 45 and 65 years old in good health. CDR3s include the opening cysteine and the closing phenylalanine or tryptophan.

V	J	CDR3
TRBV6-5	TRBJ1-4	CASSYSPNGNEKLFF
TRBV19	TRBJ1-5	CASSMAGQGWQPQHF
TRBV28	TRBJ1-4	CASRLNMGARREKLFF
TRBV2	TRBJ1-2	CASSHGQGHSQRGYTF
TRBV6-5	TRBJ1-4	CASSSSRGATNEKLFF
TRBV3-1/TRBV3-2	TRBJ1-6	CASSQADNSPLHF
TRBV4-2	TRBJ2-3	CASSPRLAGGIDTQYF
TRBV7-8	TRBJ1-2	CASSLVRGQGAALYYGYTF
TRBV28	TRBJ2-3	CASSLSSRAGVPDTQYF
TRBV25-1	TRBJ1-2	CASSESRFLGYTF
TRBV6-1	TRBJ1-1	CASSDNRGTEAFF